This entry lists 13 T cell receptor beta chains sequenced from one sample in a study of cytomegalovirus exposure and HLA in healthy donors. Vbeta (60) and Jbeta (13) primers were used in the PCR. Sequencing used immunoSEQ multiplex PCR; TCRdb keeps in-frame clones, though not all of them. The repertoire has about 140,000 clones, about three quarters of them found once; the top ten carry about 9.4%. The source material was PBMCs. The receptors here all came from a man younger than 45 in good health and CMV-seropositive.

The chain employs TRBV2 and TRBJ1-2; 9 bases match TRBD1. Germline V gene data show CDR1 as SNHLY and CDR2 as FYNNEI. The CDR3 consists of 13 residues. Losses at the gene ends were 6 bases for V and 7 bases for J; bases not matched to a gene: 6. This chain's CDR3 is CASRPTGGGGYTF. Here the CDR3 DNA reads TGTGCCAGCAGGCCAACAGGGGGCGGTGGCTACACCTTC.

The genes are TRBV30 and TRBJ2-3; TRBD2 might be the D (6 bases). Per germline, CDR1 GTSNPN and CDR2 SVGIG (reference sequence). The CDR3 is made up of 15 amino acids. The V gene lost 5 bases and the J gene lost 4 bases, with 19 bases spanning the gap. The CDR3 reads CAWGGSGSGADTQYF. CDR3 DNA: TGTGCCTGGGGTGGGTCGGGATCGGGAGCAGATACGCAGTATTTT.

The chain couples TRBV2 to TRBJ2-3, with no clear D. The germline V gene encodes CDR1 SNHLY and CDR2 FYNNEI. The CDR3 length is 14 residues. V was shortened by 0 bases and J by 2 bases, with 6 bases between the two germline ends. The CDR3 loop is CASSEASYTDTQYF. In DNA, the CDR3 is TGTGCCAGCAGTGAAGCGAGCTACACAGATACGCAGTATTTT.

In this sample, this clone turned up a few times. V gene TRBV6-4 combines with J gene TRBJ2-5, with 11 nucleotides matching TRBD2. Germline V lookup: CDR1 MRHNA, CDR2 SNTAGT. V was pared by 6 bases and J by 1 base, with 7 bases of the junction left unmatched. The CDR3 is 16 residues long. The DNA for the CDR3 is TGTGCCAGCAGCGCCACCGGGACTAGCGGCCAAGAGACCCAGTACTTC. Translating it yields CASSATGTSGQETQYF.

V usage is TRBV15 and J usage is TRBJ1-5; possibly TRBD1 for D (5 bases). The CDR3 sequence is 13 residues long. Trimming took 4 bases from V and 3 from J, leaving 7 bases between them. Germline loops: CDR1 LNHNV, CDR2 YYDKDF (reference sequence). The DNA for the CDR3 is TGTGCCACCAGCAAGGGGCTCAATCAGCCCCAGCATTTT. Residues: CATSKGLNQPQHF.

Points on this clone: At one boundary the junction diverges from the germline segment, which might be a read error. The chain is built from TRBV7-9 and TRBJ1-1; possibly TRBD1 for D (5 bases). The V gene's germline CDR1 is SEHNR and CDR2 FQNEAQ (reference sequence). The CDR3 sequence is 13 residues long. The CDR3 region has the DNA TGTTCCAGCAGCTCTCCAGGGAACGGTGAAGCTTTCTTT. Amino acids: CSSSSPGNGEAFF.

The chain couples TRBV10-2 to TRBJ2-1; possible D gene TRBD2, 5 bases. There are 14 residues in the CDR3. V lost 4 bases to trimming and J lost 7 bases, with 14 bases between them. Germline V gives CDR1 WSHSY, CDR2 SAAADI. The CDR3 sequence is CASSVASRGNEQFF. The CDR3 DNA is TGCGCCAGCAGTGTGGCTAGCCGCGGTAATGAGCAGTTCTTC.

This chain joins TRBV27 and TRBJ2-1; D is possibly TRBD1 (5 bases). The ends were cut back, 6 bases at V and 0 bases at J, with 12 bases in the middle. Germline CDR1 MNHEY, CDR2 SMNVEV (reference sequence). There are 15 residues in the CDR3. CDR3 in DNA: TGTGCCAGCAGGGCCCTTAGGGGCTCCTACAATGAGCAGTTCTTC. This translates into CASRALRGSYNEQFF.

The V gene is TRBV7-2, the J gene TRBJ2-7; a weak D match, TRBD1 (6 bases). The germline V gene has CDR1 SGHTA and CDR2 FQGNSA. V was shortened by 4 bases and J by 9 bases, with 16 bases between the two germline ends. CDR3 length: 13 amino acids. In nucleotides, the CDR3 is TGTGCCAGCAGCTCAGGGGATGCTATCCGGCAGTACTTC. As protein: CASSSGDAIRQYF.

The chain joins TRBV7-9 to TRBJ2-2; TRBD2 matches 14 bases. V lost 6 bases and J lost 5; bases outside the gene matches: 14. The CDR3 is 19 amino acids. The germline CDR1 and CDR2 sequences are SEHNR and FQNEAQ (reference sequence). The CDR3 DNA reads TGTGCCAGCAGGGGAGCCGGGACTAGCGGGAGATCCGGAACCGGGGAGCTGTTTTTT. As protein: CASRGAGTSGRSGTGELFF.

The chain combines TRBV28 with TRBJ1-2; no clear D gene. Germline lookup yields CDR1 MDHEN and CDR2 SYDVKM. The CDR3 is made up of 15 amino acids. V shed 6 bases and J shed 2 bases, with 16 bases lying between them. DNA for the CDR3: TGTGCCAGCAGGGCGGGTGACCTAAGGAACTATGGCTACACCTTC. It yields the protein CASRAGDLRNYGYTF.

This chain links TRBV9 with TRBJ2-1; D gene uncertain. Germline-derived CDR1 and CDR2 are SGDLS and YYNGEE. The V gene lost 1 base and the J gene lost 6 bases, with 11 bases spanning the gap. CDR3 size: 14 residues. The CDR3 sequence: CASSVMGDSNEQFF. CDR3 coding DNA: TGTGCCAGCAGCGTAATGGGCGATAGCAATGAGCAGTTCTTC.

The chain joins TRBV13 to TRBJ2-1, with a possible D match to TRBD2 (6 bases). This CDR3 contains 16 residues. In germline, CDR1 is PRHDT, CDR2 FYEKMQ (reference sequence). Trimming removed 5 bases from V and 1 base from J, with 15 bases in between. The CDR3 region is CASSAHGSDSYNEQFF. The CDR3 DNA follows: TGTGCCAGCAGCGCCCACGGGAGCGATTCCTACAATGAGCAGTTCTTC.